One and the same sample provided the 20 T cell receptor beta chains below, sequenced in a study of response to subunit inactivated influenza vaccine. MiXCR, run by TCRdb on the RT-PCR reads, gives a single entry per CDR3 protein. Here the sample spans almost 600,000 distinct CDR3 sequences, roughly 15% being singletons. Source: PBMCs from blood, taken roughly 12 days after vaccination. The receptors were gathered from a man aged 50 to 60 who received an inactivated influenza vaccine.

This chain links TRBV4-2 with TRBJ2-3; maybe TRBD2 (6 bases). Trimming pared 1 base from V and 6 bases from J, leaving 20 bases between. Germline V gene sequence: CDR1 LGHNA, CDR2 YNFKEQ. This CDR3 contains 17 residues. The CDR3 loop reads CASSQAAASAPRDTQYF. The CDR3, as DNA: TGTGCCAGCAGCCAAGCCGCGGCTAGCGCCCCGAGGGATACGCAGTATTTT.

CDR3 sequence (DNA): TGTGCCAGCTCACCACCCGGACAGGGGGTTTCCTACAATGAGCAGTTCTTC. Translated: CASSPPGQGVSYNEQFF. This chain joins TRBV18 and TRBJ2-1; 10 bases match TRBD1. With V trimmed by 0 bases and J by 1 base, 3 bases remained unmatched. This CDR3 contains 17 residues. Germline CDR1 reads KGHSH; CDR2 reads LQKENI.

This clonotype was seen a few times. The V call is TRBV11-2, the J call TRBJ2-2; 9 positions match TRBD2. The trim removed 4 bases at V and 3 bases at J, leaving 6 bases unmatched. This CDR3 region has 16 residues. Germline V CDR1 and CDR2: SGHAT, FQNNGV. The CDR3 bases are TGTGCCAGCAGCTGGGGGACTAGCAGATACACCGGGGAGCTGTTTTTT. Protein: CASSWGTSRYTGELFF.

This clonotype has more than one count but fewer than ten. This chain connects TRBV12-3 or TRBV12-4 to TRBJ1-5; 10 bases line up with TRBD1. This CDR3 has 14 residues. V lost 5 bases to trimming and J lost 6 bases; unmatched junction nucleotides: 4. The chain's CDR3 is CASSQTGGVQPQHF. The CDR3 region has the DNA TGTGCCAGCAGTCAGACAGGGGGCGTTCAGCCCCAGCATTTT.

CDR3 nucleotides: TGTGCCAGCAGTTTTAGGGCGGTAACCTCTGGAAACACCATATATTTT. It encodes CASSFRAVTSGNTIYF. The chain links TRBV12-3 or TRBV12-4 to TRBJ1-3; D remains unclear. V lost 3 bases and J 0 bases, leaving 12 bases between the germline ends. The CDR3 sequence is 16 residues long.

This clonotype was seen only a few times. The rearrangement links TRBV25-1 to TRBJ2-3; 13 bases agree with TRBD2. CDR3 length: 14 residues. Losses at the gene ends were 7 bases for V and 3 bases for J; bases not matched to a gene: 1. Germline V gene lookup returns CDR1 MGHDK and CDR2 SYGVNS. Here the CDR3 reads CASKTSGRTDTQYF. CDR3 coding DNA: TGTGCCAGCAAGACTAGCGGGAGGACAGATACGCAGTATTTT.

This sequence joins TRBV4-2 and TRBJ2-1; no clear D. The CDR3 is 13 amino acids. The V gene lost 3 bases and the J gene lost 8 bases, with 11 bases spanning the gap. Looked up from germline, CDR1 is LGHNA and CDR2 is YNFKEQ. The CDR3 DNA sequence: TGTGCCAGCAGCCAGCTCCCTACGGATGAGCAGTTCTTC. Amino acid sequence: CASSQLPTDEQFF.

This chain joins TRBV12-3 or TRBV12-4 and TRBJ1-6, with no clear D. The CDR3 runs to 14 residues. Trimming stripped 3 bases from V and 3 bases from J, with 6 bases between. The CDR3 region has the DNA TGTGCCAGCAGTTTCAATCACTATAATTCACCCCTCCACTTT. Translation: CASSFNHYNSPLHF.

Details on this clonotype: Its ends do not fully match the called genes, so a read error is possible. This chain uses TRBV6-5 with TRBJ2-7, with TRBD2 matching over 9 bases. CDR1 is MNHEY, CDR2 SVGAGI, per germline. This CDR3 is built from 15 residues. The CDR3 loop reads CASSYSVMTSGEEYF. The DNA of the CDR3 is TGTGCCAGCAGTTACTCCGTCATGACTAGCGGCGAGGAGTACTTC.

This clonotype turned up a few times. This chain joins TRBV18 and TRBJ2-2, with D perhaps matching TRBD2 (5 bases). The V gene's germline CDR1 is KGHSH and CDR2 LQKENI. The CDR3 is 16 amino acids. With 4 bases removed from V and 1 base from J, the gap between germline ends came to 13 bases. The CDR3 loop is CASSQPGKGNTGELFF. CDR3 sequence (DNA): TGTGCCAGCTCACAACCGGGAAAGGGGAACACCGGGGAGCTGTTTTTT.

This clonotype was seen a handful of times. As DNA, the CDR3 is TGTGCCAGCAGTCGACTCTTGGACAGTACCTCCTACGAGCAGTACTTC. Residues: CASSRLLDSTSYEQYF. V gene TRBV6-1 combines with J gene TRBJ2-7, with TRBD1 as a possible D gene (6 bases). The germline CDR1 and CDR2 sequences are MNHNS and SASEGT. The CDR3 is 16 residues long. V was clipped by 5 bases and J by 0 bases, with 17 bases between them.

The chain is built from TRBV7-8 and TRBJ2-1; TRBD2 agrees at 9 bases. The CDR3 loop spans 20 amino acids. Germline V CDR1 and CDR2: SGHVS, FQNEAQ. Germline trimming cut 7 bases from V and 0 bases from J; bases unmatched to any gene: 19. The CDR3 region has the DNA TGTGCCAGCACCCTACAGGCGCGGGGGCTAGCGGGGAGCTCCTACAATGAGCAGTTCTTC. It yields the protein CASTLQARGLAGSSYNEQFF.

This clonotype occurred a few times. CDR3 sequence reads: CASSLFAGNTIYF. The CDR3, as DNA: TGTGCCAGCAGCTTATTTGCTGGAAACACCATATATTTT. This chain joins TRBV7-2 and TRBJ1-3, with D hard to call. CDR3 length equals 13 residues. Germline CDR1 is SGHTA and CDR2 is FQGNSA. V was cut by 2 bases and J by 2 bases, with 4 bases left in between. The variable domain in full, with the rest retrieved from reference TRBV7-2 and TRBJ1-3, is GAGVSQSPSNKVTEKGKDVELRCDPISGHTALYWYRQSLGQGLEFLIYFQGNSAPDKSGLPSDRFSAERTGGSVSTLTIQRTQQEDSAVYLCASSLFAGNTIYFGEGSWLTVV.

The CDR3 coding sequence is TGTGCCAGCAGTCCCGGGACGGGCTCCCGGGCTTTCTTT. Its protein is CASSPGTGSRAFF. The rearrangement uses TRBV12-3 or TRBV12-4 and TRBJ1-1, with TRBD1 as a possible D gene (5 bases). The CDR3 covers 13 residues. The germline V and J ends were trimmed by 5 bases and 11 bases, with 18 bases remaining between them.

The chain joins TRBV27 to TRBJ2-7, with 7 bases that match TRBD1. V shed 5 bases, J shed 6 bases, and the junction held 10 bases outside the gene matches. CDR1 and CDR2 from the germline V gene are MNHEY and SMNVEV (reference sequence). This CDR3 has 14 amino acids. The DNA of the CDR3 is TGTGCCAGCAGTCGGACAGGCCTTCGCGGCGAGCAGTACTTC. This sequence encodes CASSRTGLRGEQYF.

This clonotype was found a few times. V is TRBV7-2 and J is TRBJ2-3; D not resolved. Per germline, CDR1 SGHTA and CDR2 FQGNSA. Trimming left V 3 bases short and J 6 bases short, with 13 bases between. The CDR3 spans 14 residues. Here the CDR3 reads CASSLGGYLDTQYF. The CDR3 DNA sequence: TGTGCCAGCAGCTTGGGCGGTTACTTGGATACGCAGTATTTT.

This clonotype was seen a handful of times. V gene TRBV15 combines with J gene TRBJ2-7, with D tentatively TRBD1 (6 bases). This CDR3 has 14 amino acids. Trimming shortened V by 3 bases and J by 6 bases, and 15 bases separated the two germline ends. CDR1 and CDR2 from the germline V gene are LNHNV and YYDKDF (reference sequence). The CDR3 loop is CATSSGDTLGEQYF. The CDR3 DNA is TGTGCCACCAGCAGCGGGGACACCCTAGGCGAGCAGTACTTC.

This clonotype has just a few counts. The V call is TRBV6-1, the J call TRBJ1-5; D uncertain. Deletions cut 5 bases from V and 3 bases from J, with 11 bases between. The CDR3 is made up of 14 amino acids. CDR1 is MNHNS and CDR2 is SASEGT in the germline V gene. The CDR3 is CASSPRTHNQPQHF. Written as DNA, the CDR3 is TGTGCCAGCAGTCCCCGGACCCACAATCAGCCCCAGCATTTT.

This rearrangement joins TRBV30 to TRBJ2-2; perhaps TRBD1 as D (6 bases). The germline V and J ends were trimmed by 7 bases and 4 bases, with 22 bases remaining between them. Germline V gene sequence: CDR1 GTSNPN, CDR2 SVGIG (reference sequence). CDR3 size: 16 residues. CDR3: CASLNRVASGTGELFF. In nucleotides, the CDR3 is TGTGCCTCCCTAAACAGGGTTGCAAGCGGCACCGGGGAGCTGTTTTTT. Using reference TRBV30 and TRBJ2-2 for the parts outside the CDR3, the full variable domain is SQTIHQWPATLVQPVGSPLSLECTVEGTSNPNLYWYRQAAGRGLQLLFYSVGIGQISSEVPQNLSASRPQDRQFILSSKKLLLSDSGFYLCASLNRVASGTGELFFGEGSRLTVL.

The rearrangement links TRBV4-3 to TRBJ2-3; tentative D call: TRBD2 (6 bases). CDR1 is LGHNA and CDR2 is YSLEER in the germline V gene. The CDR3 spans 15 residues. V was clipped by 2 bases and J by 0 bases, with 9 bases between them. This CDR3 reads CASSQRSGSTDTQYF. The CDR3 DNA sequence: TGCGCCAGCAGCCAACGTAGCGGTAGCACAGATACGCAGTATTTT.